This T cell receptor (beta chain) was identified during a study of technical replicates of blood from a few donors. With 5 bases removed from V and 8 bases from J, the gap between germline ends came to 15 bases. The CDR3 contains 13 residues. Germline V CDR1 and CDR2: MGHDK, SYGVNS. TCRdb keeps only in-frame clones here, not all; method: immunoSEQ multiplex PCR. This sample has more than 65,000 clones, with about 97% found just once. This clone was seen only once. V and J are TRBV25-1 and TRBJ1-2; D is undetermined. Sequencing was performed on T cells isolated from PBMCs. The source of this sequence is a human donor in good health. The CDR3 protein is CASSHGSAIGYTF. DNA of the CDR3: TGTGCCAGCAGTCACGGGTCGGCCATCGGCTACACCTTC.